This T cell receptor (beta chain) was captured by sequencing in a study of T-cell reconstitution after alpha-beta-depleted transplantation in children (dated by TCRdb to about 2016). In terms of the full investigation: T-cell immune reconstitution after TCRalphabeta/CD19-depleted allogeneic hematopoietic cell transplantation in children was quantitatively tracked in the study by means of TCR repertoire profiling. Findings and caveats that apply to the study as a whole: The apparently early alphabetaT-cell count recovery about two months after transplant was reportedly dependent on only several hundred rapidly expanded clones derived from non-depleted graft cells. The frequencies of hyperexpanded clones fell over the following months, and after one year, T-cell counts and TCRbeta diversity were mostly attributed to newly produced T cells. In some patients, high TCRbeta diversity at day 60 was attributed to recipient T cells and intrathymic progenitors that had survived conditioning.

Explained via the paper, the treatment or condition label denotes: allogeneic hematopoietic cell transplantation with graft depleted of TCRalphabeta T cells and CD19 B cells. Transplant recipients were children who received TCRalphabeta/CD19-depleted allogeneic hematopoietic cell grafts. The receptor library was made with PCR. Sequencing instrument: Illumina HiSeq 2500. To normalize quantification of the TCRbeta repertoire, the TCR libraries were built with molecular barcoding that relied on unique molecular identifiers. TCRdb applied fastp at Q25 and MiXCR to the public reads, then kept only in-frame beta chains. When rows share a CDR3 protein, they turn into one entry using the most common DNA and genes. The sample table shows about 300,000 distinct CDR3 sequences, and around 7.3% are seen once. The ten largest clones represent approximately 9.6% of the sample. As concerns this clonotype: What antigen it recognizes has not been identified. It has no much larger one-base neighbor in the sample; base qualities were not kept.

This clonotype was sampled from a female patient between 2 and 15 years old who had a stem cell transplant for Fanconi anemia, so the T cells may come from the graft donor. Sequenced here: peripheral blood, sampled 360 days after TCRalphabeta/CD19-depleted stem cell transplant.

CDR3 reads: CASSRPPGQGYEQYF. Here is the DNA: TGTGCCAGCAGCCGACCCCCGGGACAGGGCTACGAGCAGTACTTC. Rearrangement joined TRBV6-2 or TRBV6-3 to TRBJ2-7; 9 bases in the middle match TRBD1. CDR1 and CDR2, per the germline V gene, are MNHEY and SVGEGT. For this chain, trimming is 6 bases at the V end and 3 bases at the J end, and the number of junction bases without a gene match is 9. Including the terminal cysteine and phenylalanine, the CDR3 comprises 15 residues. The sequence is cut down to CDR3 DNA, 45 bases in frame from base 1.